The 32 T cell receptor beta chains below were found in one sample sequenced in a study of OX40 agonist ivuxolimab in advanced cancers. Here immunoSEQ multiplex PCR was the method, and the copy in TCRdb shows in-frame clones only, minus some. The repertoire holds under 50,000 clones, with approximately 79% as singletons. The sequencing used CD4+ or CD8+ T cells sorted from blood, collected in a trial of the OX40 agonist ivuxolimab. Receptors originate from an adult with an advanced solid tumor such as melanoma, head and neck, liver or kidney cancer.

This rearrangement joins TRBV27 to TRBJ1-5; 7 nucleotides match TRBD1. Germline V lookup: CDR1 MNHEY, CDR2 SMNVEV (reference sequence). The CDR3 spans 14 residues. Trimming cost V 3 bases and J 3 bases; bases outside gene matches: 2. CDR3 in DNA: TGTGCCAGCAGTTTGACAGGGAACAATCAGCCCCAGCATTTT. Residues: CASSLTGNNQPQHF.

V is TRBV6-1 and J is TRBJ2-7; no clear D gene. V lost 2 bases, J lost 4 bases, and 15 bases lay in between. This CDR3 contains 15 residues. The germline V gene has CDR1 MNHNS and CDR2 SASEGT. The CDR3 reads CASSEWASPIYEQYF. Written as DNA, the CDR3 is TGTGCCAGCAGTGAATGGGCCTCCCCGATTTACGAGCAGTACTTC.

The DNA of the CDR3 is TGTGCCAGCAGTCCCCTTAGTGAGCAGTTCTTC. Its translation: CASSPLSEQFF. The rearrangement links TRBV11-2 to TRBJ2-1; unclear D gene. Trimming removed 6 bases from V and 9 bases from J, with 9 bases in between. CDR3 length equals 11 residues. The V gene's germline CDR1 is SGHAT and CDR2 FQNNGV. Based on the CDR3 plus reference TRBV11-2 and TRBJ2-1, the full variable domain is EAGVAQSPRYKIIEKRQSVAFWCNPISGHATLYWYQQILGQGPKLLIQFQNNGVVDDSQLPKDRFSAERLKGVDSTLKIQPAKLEDSAVYLCASSPLSEQFFGPGTRLTVL.

V gene TRBV5-6 combines with J gene TRBJ2-2; possible D gene TRBD2, 7 bases. Germline CDR1 and CDR2: SGHDT and YYEEEE. This CDR3 has 15 amino acids. V was shortened by 2 bases and J by 2 bases, with 10 bases between the two germline ends. The CDR3 coding sequence is TGTGCCAGCAGCTTCGGGGGGCCCAACACCGGGGAGCTGTTTTTT. This translates into CASSFGGPNTGELFF. Complete variable domain (other parts from reference TRBV5-6 and TRBJ2-2): DAGVTQSPTHLIKTRGQQVTLRCSPKSGHDTVSWYQQALGQGPQFIFQYYEEEERQRGNFPDRFSGHQFPNYSSELNVNALLLGDSALYLCASSFGGPNTGELFFGEGSRLTVL.

This clone is a singleton in its sample. The CDR3 region is CATSRELAGVGELFF. Written as DNA, the CDR3 is TGTGCCACCAGCAGAGAACTAGCGGGCGTCGGGGAGCTGTTTTTT. The chain is built from TRBV15 and TRBJ2-2; 9 bases map to TRBD2. The V gene's germline CDR1 is LNHNV and CDR2 YYDKDF (reference sequence). The CDR3 totals 15 residues. The J segment lost 7 bases and the V segment lost 0 bases, leaving 3 bases of the junction unmatched.

This sequence joins TRBV11-2 and TRBJ2-1; D is uncertain. CDR1 and CDR2 from the germline V gene are SGHAT and FQNNGV. Deletions cut 5 bases from V and 2 bases from J, with 16 bases between. The CDR3 length is 16 residues. The CDR3: CASSPRREPAYNEQFF. The CDR3 DNA reads as TGTGCCAGCAGCCCTAGGCGAGAACCCGCCTACAATGAGCAGTTCTTC.

The chain has TRBV5-1 and TRBJ2-3; TRBD2 aligns across 11 bases. CDR1 SGHRS and CDR2 YFSETQ come from the germline V gene. V was clipped by 0 bases and J by 5 bases; unmatched bases: 5. This CDR3 region has 16 residues. The CDR3 coding sequence is TGCGCCAGCAGCTTGGTACTTGGACTAGCGGGAGATACGCAGTATTTT. This codes for CASSLVLGLAGDTQYF.

The chain couples TRBV2 to TRBJ1-2; the D is unclear. Deletions cut 3 bases from V and 8 bases from J, with 13 bases between. CDR1 is SNHLY and CDR2 is FYNNEI in the germline V gene. The CDR3 has 13 residues. The CDR3 reads CASSDSGGGGYTF. In nucleotides, the CDR3 is TGTGCCAGCAGTGATTCGGGAGGTGGCGGCTACACCTTC.

Turning to this clone: The same CDR3 can be traced to other DNA sequences in this sample. The genes are TRBV28 and TRBJ1-1; D gene ambiguous. Trimming left V 5 bases short and J 0 bases short, with 4 bases between. The CDR3 is 12 residues long. The germline V gene has CDR1 MDHEN and CDR2 SYDVKM. The CDR3 DNA sequence: TGTGCCAGCAGTCTATTGAACACTGAAGCTTTCTTT. Protein: CASSLLNTEAFF. Full variable domain (rest looked up from reference TRBV28 and TRBJ1-1): DVKVTQSSRYLVKRTGEKVFLECVQDMDHENMFWYRQDPGLGLRLIYFSYDVKMKEKGDIPEGYSVSREKKERFSLILESASTNQTSMYLCASSLLNTEAFFGQGTRLTVV.

The chain employs TRBV18 and TRBJ2-5, with 9 positions matching TRBD1. The CDR3 has 16 amino acids. J gave up 5 bases and V 3 bases, and 10 bases lay outside the gene matches. From germline, CDR1 is KGHSH and CDR2 LQKENI. The CDR3 region has the DNA TGTGCCAGCTCACCCGGGACAGGGATTTTTGCGGAGACCCAGTACTTC. It is translated as CASSPGTGIFAETQYF. The variable domain in full, completed from reference TRBV18 and TRBJ2-5, reads NAGVMQNPRHLVRRRGQEARLRCSPMKGHSHVYWYRQLPEEGLKFMVYLQKENIIDESGMPKERFSAEFPKEGPSILRIQQVVRGDSAAYFCASSPGTGIFAETQYFGPGTRLLVL.

V usage is TRBV30 and J usage is TRBJ2-2; possible D gene TRBD2, 6 bases. Germline CDR1 reads GTSNPN; CDR2 reads SVGIG (reference sequence). This CDR3 has 15 amino acids. Trimming stripped 1 base from V and 1 base from J, with 10 bases between. The CDR3 loop is CAWSGGTENTGELFF. Written as DNA, the CDR3 is TGTGCCTGGAGTGGCGGGACGGAGAACACCGGGGAGCTGTTTTTT. Full variable domain (rest looked up from reference TRBV30 and TRBJ2-2): SQTIHQWPATLVQPVGSPLSLECTVEGTSNPNLYWYRQAAGRGLQLLFYSVGIGQISSEVPQNLSASRPQDRQFILSSKKLLLSDSGFYLCAWSGGTENTGELFFGEGSRLTVL.

V usage is TRBV4-1 and J usage is TRBJ2-1; TRBD2 is a possible D gene (5 bases). Germline CDR1 reads MGHRA; CDR2 reads YSYEKL. The CDR3 extends over 14 amino acids. Trimming took 4 bases from V and 5 from J, leaving 12 bases between them. The CDR3 DNA reads as TGCGCCAGCAGCCCTAAGCCAGCGGACAATGAGCAGTTCTTC. Translating gives CASSPKPADNEQFF.

The gene calls are TRBV7-9 and TRBJ2-7, with 7 bases matching TRBD2. The V and J ends lost 5 bases and 7 bases, in that order; junction bases with no gene match: 17. In germline, CDR1 is SEHNR, CDR2 FQNEAQ (reference sequence). This CDR3 is built from 16 residues. The CDR3 bases are TGTGCCAGCAGCCTCGGACTAGGCCGAGAGCTACGAGAGCAGTACTTC. As protein: CASSLGLGRELREQYF.

The chain is built from TRBV19 and TRBJ1-1; D is perhaps TRBD1 (6 bases). Trimming cost V 3 bases and J 0 bases, with 11 bases left between them. The CDR3 contains 15 residues. Germline-derived CDR1 and CDR2 are LNHDA and SQIVND (reference sequence). This CDR3 is CASSMVGGMNTEAFF. CDR3 nucleotide sequence: TGTGCCAGTAGTATGGTGGGGGGCATGAACACTGAAGCTTTCTTT.

V gene TRBV28 combines with J gene TRBJ2-7; the match to TRBD2 covers 9 bases. Germline CDR1 is MDHEN and CDR2 is SYDVKM. V trimming: 2 bases; J trimming: 2 bases; junction bases outside the gene matches: 4. The CDR3 sequence is 15 residues long. The CDR3 nucleotides are TGTGCCAGCAGTTTACCGGGACTAGCAACCTACGAGCAGTACTTC. Translated, it gives CASSLPGLATYEQYF.

The chain uses TRBV5-5 and TRBJ2-3; a weak D match, TRBD1 (5 bases). V dropped 0 bases and J dropped 1 base, with 12 bases sitting between them. The CDR3 covers 16 residues. The germline V gene encodes CDR1 SGHKS and CDR2 YYEKEE (reference sequence). CDR3 coding DNA: TGTGCCAGCAGCTTGGCCAGGGCAGTACGCACAGATACGCAGTATTTT. Protein product: CASSLARAVRTDTQYF.

The J gene is TRBJ2-7, the V gene TRBV27; 11 bases line up with TRBD2. Germline V gene sequence: CDR1 MNHEY, CDR2 SMNVEV (reference sequence). CDR3 size: 17 residues. Losses at the gene ends were 6 bases for V and 3 bases for J; bases not matched to a gene: 13. The CDR3 spells CASRPRSGLAENYEQYF. DNA of the CDR3: TGTGCCAGCAGGCCCCGGTCGGGACTAGCGGAAAACTACGAGCAGTACTTC.

The rearrangement links TRBV10-3 to TRBJ1-1, with D unresolved. The CDR3 is made up of 14 amino acids. Germline lookup yields CDR1 ENHRY and CDR2 SYGVKD. With 0 bases removed from V and 6 bases from J, the gap between germline ends came to 11 bases. DNA of the CDR3: TGTGCCATCAGTGAGTCGGGGAGTGACGCTGAAGCTTTCTTT. It translates to CAISESGSDAEAFF.

The chain links TRBV5-5 to TRBJ2-3; D remains unclear. The CDR3 totals 14 residues. V was cut by 0 bases and J by 3 bases, with 8 bases left in between. Per the germline V gene, CDR1 is SGHKS and CDR2 is YYEKEE (reference sequence). The DNA of the CDR3 is TGTGCCAGCAGCTTGGAGTGGCTGACAGATACGCAGTATTTT. Protein product: CASSLEWLTDTQYF.

The chain employs TRBV5-1 and TRBJ2-1; 8 positions agree with TRBD1. The CDR3 loop spans 14 amino acids. The germline CDR1 and CDR2 sequences are SGHRS and YFSETQ. V trimming: 0 bases; J trimming: 7 bases; junction bases outside the gene matches: 3. The CDR3 DNA is TGCGCCAGCAGCTTGGTCAGGGGGCAGAATGAGCAGTTCTTC. The encoded protein is CASSLVRGQNEQFF.

With regard to this clone: Distinct nucleotide sequences in the sample also encode this CDR3. The chain recombines TRBV7-2 with TRBJ2-1; 9 bases agree with TRBD1. Germline V CDR1 and CDR2: SGHTA, FQGNSA. The V and J ends lost 3 bases and 0 bases, in that order; junction bases with no gene match: 0. The CDR3 is 15 residues long. The CDR3 is CASSLTGGSYNEQFF. For the CDR3, the DNA is TGTGCCAGCAGCTTGACAGGGGGCTCCTACAATGAGCAGTTCTTC.

The chain couples TRBV9 to TRBJ2-1; 8 bases agree with TRBD2. The V and J ends lost 4 bases and 3 bases, in that order; junction bases with no gene match: 15. Germline CDR1 and CDR2: SGDLS and YYNGEE. The CDR3 contains 18 residues. The CDR3 loop is CASSPRSPPGGNYNEQFF. The CDR3 nucleotides are TGTGCCAGCAGCCCCCGTAGTCCCCCGGGGGGGAACTACAATGAGCAGTTCTTC. Based on the CDR3 plus reference TRBV9 and TRBJ2-1, the full variable domain is DSGVTQTPKHLITATGQRVTLRCSPRSGDLSVYWYQQSLDQGLQFLIQYYNGEERAKGNILERFSAQQFPDLHSELNLSSLELGDSALYFCASSPRSPPGGNYNEQFFGPGTRLTVL.

This clone has only a few counts. Written as DNA, the CDR3 is TGTGCCAGCAGCTCGGGACTTGAGCAGTACTTC. As protein: CASSSGLEQYF. The rearrangement uses TRBV7-9 and TRBJ2-7, with D perhaps matching TRBD2 (6 bases). The CDR3 runs 11 residues. Trimming stripped 4 bases from V and 7 bases from J, with 8 bases between. The germline V gene encodes CDR1 SEHNR and CDR2 FQNEAQ (reference sequence).

This chain links TRBV5-6 with TRBJ2-1; the D gene is possibly TRBD2 (5 bases). CDR1 and CDR2 from the germline V gene are SGHDT and YYEEEE. There are 18 residues in the CDR3. Trimming left V 6 bases short and J 1 base short, with 23 bases between. CDR3 loop: CASIKIAFRGVSYNEQFF. In DNA, the CDR3 is TGTGCCAGCATTAAAATCGCGTTCCGGGGAGTTTCCTACAATGAGCAGTTCTTC.

The chain is built from TRBV5-4 and TRBJ2-1; no firm D call. Trimming left V 1 base short and J 1 base short, with 9 bases between. CDR1 SGHNT and CDR2 YYREEE come from the germline V gene (reference sequence). The CDR3 totals 15 residues. The chain's CDR3 is CASSLTANSYNEQFF. The CDR3 DNA sequence: TGTGCCAGCAGCTTGACGGCCAATTCCTACAATGAGCAGTTCTTC.

This chain uses TRBV30 with TRBJ2-4; D remains unclear. The length of the CDR3 is 13 residues. Germline V gives CDR1 GTSNPN, CDR2 SVGIG (reference sequence). The ends were cut back, 6 bases at V and 1 base at J, with 10 bases in the middle. The CDR3 nucleotides are TGTGCCTGCAAAGGGTGGGCCAAAAACATTCAGTACTTC. This sequence encodes CACKGWAKNIQYF.

The chain joins TRBV18 to TRBJ2-2; 10 bases are a match to TRBD2. V trimming: 1 base; J trimming: 3 bases; junction bases outside the gene matches: 2. Germline assignment: CDR1 KGHSH and CDR2 LQKENI. CDR3 length equals 16 residues. This CDR3 is CASSPLGLADTGELFF. CDR3 in DNA: TGTGCCAGCTCACCACTAGGACTAGCGGACACCGGGGAGCTGTTTTTT.

The chain has TRBV5-1 and TRBJ2-7, with 8 bases fitting TRBD1. CDR3 size: 13 residues. J was trimmed by 6 bases and V by 7 bases; bases with no gene match: 9. Germline CDR1 reads SGHRS; CDR2 reads YFSETQ. CDR3 in DNA: TGCGCCAGCGCCGTTGGACAGGGTGCCGAGCAGTACTTC. Encoded protein: CASAVGQGAEQYF.

The chain has TRBV5-5 and TRBJ2-2; D may be TRBD1 or TRBD2 (6 bases each). The V end lost 1 base, the J end lost 5 bases, and 12 bases lay between the germline ends. The CDR3 spans 15 residues. Germline V CDR1 and CDR2: SGHKS, YYEKEE (reference sequence). CDR3 amino acids: CASSLSTGRTGELFF. The DNA for the CDR3 is TGTGCCAGCAGCTTGAGTACAGGGAGGACCGGGGAGCTGTTTTTT.

This clone was recorded a few times. J is TRBJ2-2 and V is TRBV5-1; 10 positions agree with TRBD2. The J segment lost 7 bases and the V segment lost 0 bases, leaving 6 bases of the junction unmatched. The CDR3 consists of 16 residues. Germline V CDR1 and CDR2: SGHRS, YFSETQ. The CDR3 here is CASSLVLAGAIGELFF. In nucleotides, the CDR3 is TGCGCCAGCAGCTTGGTTCTAGCGGGAGCGATCGGGGAGCTGTTTTTT.

The CDR3 DNA reads TGTGCCAGCAGCCAAGAAGGCAGGGGAGGTGGCTACACCTTC. Translating it yields CASSQEGRGGGYTF. V is TRBV4-2 and J is TRBJ1-2; a possible D gene is TRBD1 (6 bases). V lost 0 bases and J lost 7, with 12 bases in between. In germline, CDR1 is LGHNA, CDR2 YNFKEQ. This CDR3 comprises 14 residues.

V usage is TRBV30 and J usage is TRBJ1-4, with 7 bases fitting TRBD1. Germline V gene data show CDR1 as GTSNPN and CDR2 as SVGIG (reference sequence). With 5 bases clipped from V and 5 bases from J, the junction kept 5 bases outside the gene matches. This CDR3 spans 13 amino acids. The CDR3 loop reads CAWAQGVNEKLFF. CDR3 sequence (DNA): TGTGCCTGGGCCCAGGGGGTGAATGAAAAACTGTTTTTT. The whole variable domain, remainder taken from reference TRBV30 and TRBJ1-4, is SQTIHQWPATLVQPVGSPLSLECTVEGTSNPNLYWYRQAAGRGLQLLFYSVGIGQISSEVPQNLSASRPQDRQFILSSKKLLLSDSGFYLCAWAQGVNEKLFFGSGTQLSVL.